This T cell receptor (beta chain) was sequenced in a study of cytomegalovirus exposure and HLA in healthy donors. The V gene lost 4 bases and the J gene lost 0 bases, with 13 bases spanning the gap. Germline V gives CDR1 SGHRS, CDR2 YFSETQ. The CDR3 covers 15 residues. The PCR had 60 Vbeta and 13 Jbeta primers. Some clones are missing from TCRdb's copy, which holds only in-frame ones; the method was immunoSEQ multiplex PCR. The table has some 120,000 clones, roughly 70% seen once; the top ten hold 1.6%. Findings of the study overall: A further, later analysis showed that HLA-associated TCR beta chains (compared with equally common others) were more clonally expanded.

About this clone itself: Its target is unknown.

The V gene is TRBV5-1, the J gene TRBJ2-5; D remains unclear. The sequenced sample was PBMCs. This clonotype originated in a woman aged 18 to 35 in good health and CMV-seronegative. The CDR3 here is CASSPLRVNQETQYF. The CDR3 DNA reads TGCGCCAGCAGCCCCCTGAGAGTCAACCAAGAGACCCAGTACTTC.